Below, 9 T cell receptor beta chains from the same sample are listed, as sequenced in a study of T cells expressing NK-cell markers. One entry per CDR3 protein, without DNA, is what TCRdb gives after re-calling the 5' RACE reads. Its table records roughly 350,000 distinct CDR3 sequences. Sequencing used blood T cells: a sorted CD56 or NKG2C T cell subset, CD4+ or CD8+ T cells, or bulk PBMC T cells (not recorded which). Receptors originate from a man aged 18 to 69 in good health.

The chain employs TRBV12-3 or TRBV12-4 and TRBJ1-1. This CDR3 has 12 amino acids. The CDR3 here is CASRGFTWLAFF.

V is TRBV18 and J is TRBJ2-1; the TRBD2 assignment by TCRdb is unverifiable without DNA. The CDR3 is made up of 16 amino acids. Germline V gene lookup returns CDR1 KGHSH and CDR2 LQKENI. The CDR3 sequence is CASSPSRDQGDNEQFF.

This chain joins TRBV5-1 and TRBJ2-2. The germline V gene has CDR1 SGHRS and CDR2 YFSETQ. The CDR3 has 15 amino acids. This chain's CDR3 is CASRLAVQNTGELFF.

CDR3 residues: CSARAAGGPSYEQYF. The chain carries TRBV20-1 and TRBJ2-7; the D call of TRBD2 rests on TCRdb alone, since no DNA is present to check it. The CDR3 is made up of 15 amino acids. Germline V gene lookup returns CDR1 DFQATT and CDR2 SNEGSKA (reference sequence).

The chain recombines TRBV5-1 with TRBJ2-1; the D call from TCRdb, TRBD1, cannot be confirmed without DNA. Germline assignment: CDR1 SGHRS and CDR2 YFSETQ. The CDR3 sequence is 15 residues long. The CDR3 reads CASSLQSPGYNEQFF.

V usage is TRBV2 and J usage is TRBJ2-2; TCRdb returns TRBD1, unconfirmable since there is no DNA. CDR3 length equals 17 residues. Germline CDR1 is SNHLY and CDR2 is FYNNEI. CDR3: CASSEAPGQGNTGELFF.

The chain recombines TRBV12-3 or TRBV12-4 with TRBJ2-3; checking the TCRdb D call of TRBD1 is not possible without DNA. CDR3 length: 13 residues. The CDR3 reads CASSPVARQAQYF.

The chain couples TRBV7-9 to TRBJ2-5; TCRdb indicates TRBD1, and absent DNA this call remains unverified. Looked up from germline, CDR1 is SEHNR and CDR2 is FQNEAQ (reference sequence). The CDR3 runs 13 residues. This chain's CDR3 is CASHRGREETQYF.

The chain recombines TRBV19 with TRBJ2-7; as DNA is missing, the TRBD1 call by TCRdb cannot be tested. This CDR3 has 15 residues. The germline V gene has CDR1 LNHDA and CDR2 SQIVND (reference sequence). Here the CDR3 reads CASSKGPKGAYEQYF.